The rows below give T cell receptor beta chains drawn from one sample of a study of immune cell composition in non-small cell lung cancer. Assay used: immunoSEQ multiplex PCR; TCRdb lists only in-frame clones, some missing. This sample has approximately 3,000 clones; approximately 80% occur once, and the top ten carry around 9.4%. Sequenced input: non-adjacent lung tissue. The receptors here all came from a human donor with non-small cell lung cancer. Both conserved end residues are part of each CDR3. The D gene is left open where the match is weak. Not all rows give a size; the values are once, few, many and, for expanded clones, a class.

d_call,j_call,clone_size,v_call,cdr3_nt,cdr3_aa
.,TRBJ1-2,.,TRBV7-9,TGTGCCAGCAGCCGCCAGCGGGAGGCAGGCTACACCTTC,CASSRQREAGYTF
.,TRBJ2-2,.,TRBV27,TGTGCCAGCCACGGCCGCACCGGGGAGCTGTTTTTT,CASHGRTGELFF
TRBD2,TRBJ2-1,.,TRBV27,TGTGCCAGCAGTTTCTTGCTAGCGGGAGTCTACAATGAGCAGTTCTTC,CASSFLLAGVYNEQFF
TRBD2,TRBJ2-1,.,TRBV7-7,TGTGCTGGCAGCTTAGGACTAGACAATGAGCAGTTCTTC,CAGSLGLDNEQFF
TRBD2,TRBJ2-5,.,TRBV11-2,TGTGCCAGCAGCTTCGCGGGCCTAGCGGGAAGAGAGACCCAGTACTTC,CASSFAGLAGRETQYF
TRBD2,TRBJ2-7,.,TRBV13,TGTGCCAGCAGCTTAGAAGGTAGCGGGAGTTTCTACGAGCAGTACTTC,CASSLEGSGSFYEQYF
.,TRBJ2-6,.,TRBV5-1,TGCGCCAGCAGCTTGGCCTTGGGGAGCGGGGCCAACGTCCTGACTTTC,CASSLALGSGANVLTF
TRBD1,TRBJ2-2,.,TRBV11-3,TGTGCCAGCAGCCTGGACAGGGCCGGGGAGCTGTTTTTT,CASSLDRAGELFF
.,TRBJ2-5,.,TRBV7-8,TGTGCCAGCAGCTTTCTACAAGAGACCCAGTACTTC,CASSFLQETQYF
.,TRBJ1-2,.,TRBV7-3,TGTGCCAGCAGCTCTTTGCCAAGGGGCTATGGCTACACCTTC,CASSSLPRGYGYTF
.,TRBJ2-1,once,TRBV5-5,TGTGCCAGCAGCTTTCTAGTCGATGAGCAGTTCTTC,CASSFLVDEQFF
TRBD1,TRBJ2-7,few,TRBV25-1,TGTGCCAGCAGTGTTCCGGGACAGGGCGCCTACGAGCAGTACTTC,CASSVPGQGAYEQYF
.,TRBJ1-1,few,TRBV7-9,TGTGCCAGCAGCTCCCTGGGGATGGCTGAAGCTTTCTTT,CASSSLGMAEAFF
TRBD1,TRBJ2-5,.,TRBV2,TGTGCCACCGAGGAGGACAGGGGAGAGACCCAGTACTTC,CATEEDRGETQYF
.,TRBJ2-1,few,TRBV11-3,TGTGCCAGCAGCTTAAGTGGATTGGTGCATGAGCAGTTCTTC,CASSLSGLVHEQFF
TRBD2,TRBJ2-5,once,TRBV5-6,TGTGCCAGCAGCTTGGGTGATAGCGGGGAATTGTACCAAGAGACCCAGTACTTC,CASSLGDSGELYQETQYF
TRBD1,TRBJ1-4,.,TRBV19,TGTGCCAGTAGTGCGGACAGGGTTACAACTAATGAAAAACTGTTTTTT,CASSADRVTTNEKLFF
.,TRBJ1-1,.,TRBV30,TGTGCCAGGACAGTTATAGGGGTAGCTTTCTTT,CARTVIGVAFF
TRBD2,TRBJ2-1,.,TRBV19,TGTGCCAGTAGTATTCTTGCAGCGGGAGGGCATAATGAGCAGTTCTTC,CASSILAAGGHNEQFF
TRBD2,TRBJ2-1,.,TRBV11-2,TGTGCCAGCAGCTCACAACCGGGACTAGCGGAGAGGCGCAATGAGCAGTTCTTC,CASSSQPGLAERRNEQFF
.,TRBJ2-2,.,TRBV21-1,TGTGCCAGCAGCAAAGGAAAAGCGGGAGCTCACACCGGGGAGCTGTTTTTT,CASSKGKAGAHTGELFF
.,TRBJ2-7,once,TRBV6-6,TGTGCCAGCAGTTACTCCGGGACCACCTACGAGCAGTACTTC,CASSYSGTTYEQYF
.,TRBJ2-4,once,TRBV5-6,TGTGCCAGCAGCCAACGAGAAGCCAAAAACATTCAGTACTTC,CASSQREAKNIQYF
TRBD2,TRBJ2-2,.,TRBV6-5,TGTGCCAGCAGTTATGACGCGGGGGGGAACACCGGGGAGCTGTTTTTT,CASSYDAGGNTGELFF
TRBD2,TRBJ2-1,.,TRBV19,TGTGCCAGTAGTATTTCAAACGCGGGAGGGGTTGAGCAGTTCTTC,CASSISNAGGVEQFF
TRBD1,TRBJ2-7,.,TRBV28,TGTGCCAGCAGTTTTAGGGACAGCTCCTACGAGCAGTACTTC,CASSFRDSSYEQYF
.,TRBJ1-2,.,TRBV28,TGTGCCAGCAGTTTAACACGGAGTTATGGCTACACCTTC,CASSLTRSYGYTF
.,TRBJ2-1,.,TRBV5-4,TGTGCCAGTACGGGGGGCGCCTACAATGAGCAGTTCTTC,CASTGGAYNEQFF
.,TRBJ2-2,.,TRBV6-4,TGTGCCAGCAGTACCGAGCGGAACACCGGGGAGCTGTTTTTT,CASSTERNTGELFF
TRBD2,TRBJ2-7,.,TRBV5-1,TGCGCCAGCAGCGCTAGCGGGACCTACTACGAGCAGTACTTC,CASSASGTYYEQYF
.,TRBJ2-1,.,TRBV7-3,TGTGCCAGCAGCTTAAGGTCCCGGGATGTAGGCAATGAGCAGTTCTTC,CASSLRSRDVGNEQFF